Listed below are T cell receptor beta chains from one sample, sequenced in a study of early stage breast cancer tumors. Generated by immunoSEQ multiplex PCR, the TCRdb table keeps only in-frame clones and is missing some. The repertoire holds tens of thousands of clones, around 75% seen once, with 10% in the top ten. Sequencing was performed on breast tumor tissue. The receptors come from a person under 45 with breast cancer. Each CDR3 is given with its conserved first and last residue. Fields, in order: V gene, D gene, J gene, clone size, CDR3 DNA, CDR3 protein. The D gene is left open where the match is weak. The size entry is marked missing in some rows and otherwise reads once, few, many or a size class.

TRBV27	-	TRBJ2-2	-	TGTGCCAGCAGTTTATTAACCCCGATGTACGACACCGGGGAGCTGTTTTTT	CASSLLTPMYDTGELFF
TRBV14	TRBD2	TRBJ2-4	once	TGTGCCAGCAGCCATCCCCTCGGGACTAGCGGTAAAAACATTCAGTACTTC	CASSHPLGTSGKNIQYF
TRBV4-1	-	TRBJ2-3	-	TGCGCCAGCAGCCGAGAAGGTTTTGGGGGGAGAGATACGCAGTATTTT	CASSREGFGGRDTQYF
TRBV1	-	TRBJ2-1	-	TGCACCAGCAGCCCGGGACTAGCGGGAACGGGGGGCAATGAGCAGTTCTTC	CTSSPGLAGTGGNEQFF
TRBV19	TRBD1	TRBJ1-4	-	TGTGCCAGTAGTCTTACCGGACAGGGTGAAAAACTGTTTTTT	CASSLTGQGEKLFF
TRBV15	-	TRBJ1-3	-	TGTGCCACCAGCAGAGATTTGACGTCCTCTGGAAACACCATATATTTT	CATSRDLTSSGNTIYF
TRBV19	-	TRBJ1-1	-	TGTGCCAGTAGACTCGACAGGATGATTTCTGAAGCTTTCTTT	CASRLDRMISEAFF
TRBV28	-	TRBJ2-1	-	TGTGCCAGCAGTTTCTACTATTACAATGAGCAGTTCTTC	CASSFYYYNEQFF
TRBV29-1	TRBD2	TRBJ2-5	once	TGCAGCGTTGAAGATGAGACTAGCGGAGAGACCCAGTACTTC	CSVEDETSGETQYF
TRBV7-9	-	TRBJ2-5	-	TGTGCCAGCAGCTTAGTAGTAATCCAAGAGACCCAGTACTTC	CASSLVVIQETQYF
TRBV10-3	TRBD1	TRBJ2-2	-	TGTGCCACGACTGGACAGGGAAACACCGGGGAGCTGTTTTTT	CATTGQGNTGELFF
TRBV11-1	-	TRBJ1-1	few	TGTGCCAGCAGTTCTTGGGCTGAAGCTTTCTTT	CASSSWAEAFF
TRBV7-9	TRBD2	TRBJ2-7	-	TGTGCCAGCAGCTCCCCGGGACTAGCGGGAGAGCAGTACTTC	CASSSPGLAGEQYF
TRBV19	-	TRBJ1-6	few	TGTGCCAGCGGTTTCCGCTCCTATAATTCACCCCTCCACTTT	CASGFRSYNSPLHF
TRBV18	-	TRBJ1-1	-	TGTGCCAGCTCACAGGGGAGCACTGAAGCTTTCTTT	CASSQGSTEAFF
TRBV7-2	TRBD2	TRBJ2-1	-	TGTGCCAGCAGCTCACTAGCGGGAGTAACCAATGAGCAGTTCTTC	CASSSLAGVTNEQFF
TRBV15	TRBD1	TRBJ1-5	-	TGTGCCACCAGCAGTGGACAGGGGGCTCAGCCCCAGCATTTT	CATSSGQGAQPQHF
TRBV4-2	TRBD1	TRBJ1-5	once	TGTGCCAGCAGCCAAGAGGGGACAGGAGATCAGCCCCAGCATTTT	CASSQEGTGDQPQHF
TRBV4-2	-	TRBJ1-1	few	TGTGCCAGCAGCCAAGATTCGGCAGGGTCCATTGAAGCTTTCTTT	CASSQDSAGSIEAFF
TRBV18	-	TRBJ2-6	-	TGTGCCAGCTCACCACAGGCGACAGGCTCTGGGGCCAACGTCCTGACTTTC	CASSPQATGSGANVLTF
TRBV7-9	-	TRBJ2-3	-	TGTGCCAGCAGCTTAGATCGGGGAGATACGCAGTATTTT	CASSLDRGDTQYF
TRBV27	-	TRBJ1-1	-	TGTGCCAGCACCTGGACAGTTGGAACTGAAGCTTTCTTT	CASTWTVGTEAFF
TRBV5-8	-	TRBJ2-3	-	TGTGCCAGCAGCTTGGGTATAACCCCTGGCACAGATACGCAGTATTTT	CASSLGITPGTDTQYF